The 29 T cell receptor beta chains below all came from one sample that was sequenced in a study of CD8+ T cells in alopecia areata. Indicated treatment: oral pan-JAK inhibitor, 5-10 mg twice daily. Following extraction, RNA underwent reverse transcription to cDNA, which served as the sequencing template. Here immunoSEQ multiplex PCR was the method, and the copy in TCRdb shows in-frame clones only, minus some. The data hold just over 150,000 clones, with about three fifths observed a single time. This specimen consisted of CD4+ T cells sorted from blood, obtained at week 4, from a patient treated with tofacitinib. Source of these receptors: a human donor with alopecia areata.

On this clone: This may come from a read error, since a much larger clone is one base off. This sample includes further DNA sequences coding for the same CDR3. This chain uses TRBV7-9 with TRBJ1-1; D gene unclear. V lost 1 base, J lost 1 base, and 4 bases lay in between. This CDR3 is built from 13 residues. The germline V gene has CDR1 SEHNR and CDR2 FQNEAQ (reference sequence). The CDR3 spells CASSLGENTEAFF. As DNA, the CDR3 is TGTGCCAGCAGCTTAGGGGAGAACACTGAAGCTTTCTTT.

The chain couples TRBV29-1 to TRBJ2-3, with D perhaps matching TRBD1 or TRBD2 (5 bases each). Germline V gives CDR1 SQVTM, CDR2 ANQGSEA. This CDR3 region has 13 residues. Trimming stripped 4 bases from V and 2 bases from J, with 10 bases between. CDR3 sequence (DNA): TGCAGCGTTGTATGGGGGAACACAGATACGCAGTATTTT. It codes for CSVVWGNTDTQYF.

The J gene is TRBJ1-6, the V gene TRBV30, with D possibly being TRBD1 (6 bases). V lost 0 bases, J lost 8 bases, and 14 bases lay in between. The CDR3 is made up of 15 amino acids. The germline V gene encodes CDR1 GTSNPN and CDR2 SVGIG (reference sequence). CDR3 nucleotide sequence: TGTGCCTGGAGTGTACGGGCAGGGGATTATTCACCCCTCCACTTT. Its protein is CAWSVRAGDYSPLHF.

The chain uses TRBV23-1 and TRBJ2-4, with D possibly TRBD2 on 7 matching bases. TRBV23-1 qualifies as an ORF whose function is uncertain. Trimming cost V 0 bases and J 0 bases, with 12 bases left between them. The CDR3 runs to 17 residues. As DNA, the CDR3 is TGCGCCAGCAGTCAATCCTCGGGGGGCTCAGCCAAAAACATTCAGTACTTC. Residues: CASSQSSGGSAKNIQYF.

This sequence joins TRBV6-6 and TRBJ2-5, with 9 bases that match TRBD2. The CDR3 consists of 15 residues. V shed 3 bases and J 4 bases; nucleotides not matched to a gene: 6. Germline CDR1 MNHNY, CDR2 SVGAGI (reference sequence). CDR3 sequence (DNA): TGTGCCAGCAGTTATGGAGCGGGGGGAGGAGAGACCCAGTACTTC. Translating it yields CASSYGAGGGETQYF.

The V gene is TRBV29-1, the J gene TRBJ2-5; D unresolved. The germline V and J ends were trimmed by 7 bases and 2 bases, with 11 bases remaining between them. The germline V gene encodes CDR1 SQVTM and CDR2 ANQGSEA. CDR3 length: 12 residues. CDR3 bases: TGCAGCGGCCGTAAGGGTCAAGAGACCCAGTACTTC. Residues: CSGRKGQETQYF.

Only a few counts were recorded for this clone. This chain links TRBV29-1 with TRBJ1-1, with D uncertain. The CDR3 sequence is 12 residues long. The germline CDR1 and CDR2 sequences are SQVTM and ANQGSEA. The V and J ends lost 5 bases and 4 bases respectively, with 11 bases between them. CDR3 region: CSVREQITEAFF. DNA for the CDR3: TGCAGCGTTCGCGAACAGATCACTGAAGCTTTCTTT. The whole variable domain, filled in from reference TRBV29-1 and TRBJ1-1, reads SAVISQKPSRDICQRGTSLTIQCQVDSQVTMMFWYRQQPGQSLTLIATANQGSEATYESGFVIDKFPISRPNLTFSTLTVSNMSPEDSSIYLCSVREQITEAFFGQGTRLTVV.

This chain uses TRBV30 with TRBJ1-1; D gene uncertain. The V and J ends lost 4 bases and 4 bases respectively, with 22 bases between them. The CDR3 totals 16 residues. The germline V gene encodes CDR1 GTSNPN and CDR2 SVGIG (reference sequence). The CDR3 is CAWNSVLVRVGTEAFF. CDR3 coding DNA: TGTGCCTGGAACTCGGTGCTCGTAAGAGTAGGCACTGAAGCTTTCTTT.

This clone was detected only a few times. In DNA, the CDR3 is TGCAGCGTTGAACAGGGCCTAGAATTGAACACTGAAGCTTTCTTT. Encoded protein: CSVEQGLELNTEAFF. The chain employs TRBV29-1 and TRBJ1-1; D perhaps matches TRBD1 (5 bases). Germline values: CDR1 SQVTM, CDR2 ANQGSEA. Trimming pared 2 bases from V and 0 bases from J, leaving 13 bases between. CDR3 length equals 15 residues.

This clone was seen a few times. The rearrangement joins TRBV9 to TRBJ2-6, with a weak D call TRBD2 (6 bases). CDR3 size: 16 residues. Germline CDR1 reads SGDLS; CDR2 reads YYNGEE. The germline V and J ends were trimmed by 3 bases and 0 bases, with 10 bases remaining between them. This CDR3 is CASSGAGGSGANVLTF. The CDR3 nucleotides are TGTGCCAGCAGCGGCGCCGGGGGCTCTGGGGCCAACGTCCTGACTTTC.

DNA for the CDR3: TGCAGCACAGGACACGACACTAGCGGAGAGACCCAGTACTTC. Its translation: CSTGHDTSGETQYF. The V call is TRBV29-1, the J call TRBJ2-5, with TRBD2 identical over 8 bases. Trimming at V came to 8 bases and at J to 4 bases, leaving 12 bases not matched to a gene. The CDR3 sequence is 14 residues long. In germline, CDR1 is SQVTM, CDR2 ANQGSEA.

J is TRBJ2-3 and V is TRBV29-1, with a possible D match to TRBD1 (6 bases). The V gene lost 3 bases and the J gene lost 8 bases, with 9 bases spanning the gap. Germline V gene lookup returns CDR1 SQVTM and CDR2 ANQGSEA. This CDR3 contains 11 residues. In DNA, the CDR3 is TGCAGCGTTGAGGGGGCCGGTACGCAGTATTTT. It specifies CSVEGAGTQYF.

This chain links TRBV18 with TRBJ1-5, with D tentatively TRBD1 (5 bases). Germline V gene data show CDR1 as KGHSH and CDR2 as LQKENI. The CDR3 spans 13 residues. Trimming shortened V by 3 bases and J by 7 bases, and 10 bases separated the two germline ends. The CDR3 region is CASSPGRGQPQHF. The DNA of the CDR3 is TGTGCCAGCTCACCCGGGAGGGGCCAGCCCCAGCATTTT.

This chain connects TRBV18 to TRBJ1-3; no reliable D call. The CDR3 contains 13 residues. The V gene's germline CDR1 is KGHSH and CDR2 LQKENI. Trimming took 6 bases from V and 0 from J, leaving 6 bases between them. CDR3 sequence: CASSPASGNTIYF. The CDR3 nucleotides are TGTGCCAGCTCTCCAGCCTCTGGAAACACCATATATTTT.

This chain links TRBV29-1 with TRBJ2-1, with unresolved D. The germline V and J ends were trimmed by 6 bases and 2 bases, with 8 bases remaining between them. Germline CDR1 and CDR2: SQVTM and ANQGSEA. This CDR3 has 12 residues. Here the CDR3 DNA reads TGCAGCGTAGACCCTCCCTACAATGAGCAGTTCTTC. It is translated as CSVDPPYNEQFF.

On this clone: Other DNA sequences in the sample encode the same CDR3. The chain employs TRBV2 and TRBJ2-5; D perhaps matches TRBD2 (5 bases). Between the trimmed V and J ends, which lost 4 bases and 2 bases, there was a span of 8 bases. The CDR3 loop spans 13 amino acids. Germline CDR1 reads SNHLY; CDR2 reads FYNNEI. CDR3 residues: CASSGGSQETQYF. The CDR3 DNA is TGTGCCAGCAGTGGAGGGAGTCAAGAGACCCAGTACTTC.

The J gene is TRBJ2-5, the V gene TRBV5-4, with 10 bases fitting TRBD1. Trimming removed 3 bases from V and 4 bases from J; junction bases left unmatched: 0. CDR3 length: 13 amino acids. Germline CDR1 is SGHNT and CDR2 is YYREEE (reference sequence). The DNA of the CDR3 is TGTGCCAGCAGCTGGGACAGGGGAGAGACCCAGTACTTC. It codes for CASSWDRGETQYF.

The chain recombines TRBV5-4 with TRBJ1-2; the D gene is possibly TRBD1 (6 bases). The V gene lost 2 bases and the J gene lost 4 bases, with 9 bases spanning the gap. Germline CDR1 and CDR2: SGHNT and YYREEE (reference sequence). The CDR3 covers 13 residues. CDR3 nucleotide sequence: TGTGCCAGCAGCTTACTGGACAGCTATGGCTACACCTTC. Residues: CASSLLDSYGYTF.

CDR3 sequence: CAWSDRGDEGYTF. DNA for the CDR3: TGTGCCTGGAGCGACAGGGGGGACGAGGGCTACACCTTC. The V gene is TRBV30, the J gene TRBJ1-2; TRBD1 agrees at 9 bases. The length of the CDR3 is 13 residues. Germline V lookup: CDR1 GTSNPN, CDR2 SVGIG (reference sequence). J lost 8 bases, V lost 3 bases, and 7 bases had no gene match.

The chain couples TRBV5-1 to TRBJ1-1; TRBD1 aligns across 10 bases. V was clipped by 4 bases and J by 12 bases; unmatched bases: 6. CDR1 and CDR2 from the germline V gene are SGHRS and YFSETQ. The CDR3 runs to 12 residues. The CDR3 DNA is TGCGCCAGCAGCGAGGGACAGGGGAGTTCTTTCTTT. Translated: CASSEGQGSSFF.

The rearrangement links TRBV12-5 to TRBJ1-6; D is perhaps TRBD1 (6 bases). V was cut by 5 bases and J by 7 bases, with 12 bases left in between. CDR1 and CDR2 from the germline V gene are LGHNT and FRNRAP. CDR3 length: 14 residues. CDR3 residues: CASGPPDSNSPLHF. CDR3 nucleotide sequence: TGTGCTAGTGGTCCTCCGGACAGCAATTCACCCCTCCACTTT.

This clone was seen a handful of times. The chain joins TRBV27 to TRBJ1-4; no clear D gene. The V end was cut by 4 bases, the J end by 0 bases, with 12 bases between. The CDR3 runs to 16 residues. Looked up from germline, CDR1 is MNHEY and CDR2 is SMNVEV (reference sequence). The CDR3: CASSSRIGATNEKLFF. For the CDR3, the DNA is TGTGCCAGCAGTTCCCGGATTGGAGCAACTAATGAAAAACTGTTTTTT.

This chain uses TRBV15 with TRBJ2-7; 8 positions match TRBD1. J was trimmed by 2 bases and V by 3 bases; bases with no gene match: 9. Germline assignment: CDR1 LNHNV and CDR2 YYDKDF (reference sequence). The CDR3 is 16 amino acids. The CDR3 nucleotides read TGTGCCACCAGCAGGGACCCGGGACAGGAGACCTACGAGCAGTACTTC. Its translation: CATSRDPGQETYEQYF.

The table lists this clone with a few counts. This chain connects TRBV19 to TRBJ2-1, with TRBD1 as a possible D gene (6 bases). Trimming shortened V by 5 bases and J by 4 bases, and 12 bases separated the two germline ends. Germline V gene lookup returns CDR1 LNHDA and CDR2 SQIVND (reference sequence). The length of the CDR3 is 14 residues. The DNA for the CDR3 is TGTGCCAGTAGTCGCCAGGGGTTGTACAATGAGCAGTTCTTC. Translating gives CASSRQGLYNEQFF.

This clone turned up a few times. The chain joins TRBV9 to TRBJ1-1; the D gene is possibly TRBD1 (5 bases). Trimming took off 6 bases at V and 1 base at J, with 10 bases between the two ends. The CDR3 runs 13 residues. Germline V gives CDR1 SGDLS, CDR2 YYNGEE. CDR3 coding DNA: TGTGCCAGCACCAAGGGACCGAACACTGAAGCTTTCTTT. Protein sequence: CASTKGPNTEAFF.

This clone was seen only a few times. The chain couples TRBV11-2 to TRBJ2-1, with TRBD1 matching 7 bases. Per the germline V gene, CDR1 is SGHAT and CDR2 is FQNNGV. The CDR3 is 14 amino acids. Germline trimming cut 3 bases from V and 14 bases from J; bases unmatched to any gene: 13. CDR3 sequence: CASSFGPTGQSKFF. The DNA of the CDR3 is TGTGCCAGCAGCTTCGGACCTACGGGACAGTCGAAGTTCTTC.

The chain employs TRBV29-1 and TRBJ1-6, with a tentative D call TRBD1 (5 bases). This CDR3 comprises 13 residues. Trimming shortened V by 6 bases and J by 2 bases, and 8 bases separated the two germline ends. Germline V gene sequence: CDR1 SQVTM, CDR2 ANQGSEA. Written as DNA, the CDR3 is TGCAGCGTCGCACAGGCCTATAATTCACCCCTCCACTTT. Translation: CSVAQAYNSPLHF.

The rearrangement joins TRBV9 to TRBJ2-5, with D tentatively TRBD1 (5 bases). The CDR3 spans 14 residues. CDR1 is SGDLS and CDR2 is YYNGEE in the germline V gene. V lost 2 bases to trimming and J lost 7 bases, with 15 bases between them. CDR3 sequence reads: CASSVETGTGTQYF. As DNA, the CDR3 is TGTGCCAGCAGCGTGGAAACAGGAACGGGGACCCAGTACTTC.

The chain has TRBV5-1 and TRBJ1-2; D is undetermined. Germline V lookup: CDR1 SGHRS, CDR2 YFSETQ. The CDR3 has 14 amino acids. The germline V and J ends were trimmed by 8 bases and 3 bases, with 17 bases remaining between them. This CDR3 is CASTPEDSYYGYTF. DNA for the CDR3: TGCGCCAGTACTCCGGAGGATTCCTACTATGGCTACACCTTC.